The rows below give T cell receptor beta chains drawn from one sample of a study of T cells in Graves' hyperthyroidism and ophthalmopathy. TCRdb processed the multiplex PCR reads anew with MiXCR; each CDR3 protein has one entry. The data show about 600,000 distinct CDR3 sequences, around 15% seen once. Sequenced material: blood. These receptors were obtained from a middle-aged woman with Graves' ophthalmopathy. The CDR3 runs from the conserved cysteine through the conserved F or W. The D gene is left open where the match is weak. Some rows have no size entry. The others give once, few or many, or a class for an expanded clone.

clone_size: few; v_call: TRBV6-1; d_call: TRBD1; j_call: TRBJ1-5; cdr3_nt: TGTGCCAGCAGTGAAGCCTCGGGACAGGGGACTCAGCCCCAGCATTTT; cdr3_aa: CASSEASGQGTQPQHF
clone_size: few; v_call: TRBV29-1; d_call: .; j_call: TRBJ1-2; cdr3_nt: TGCAGCGCTAGGTTAGGGGATGGCTACACCTTC; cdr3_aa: CSARLGDGYTF
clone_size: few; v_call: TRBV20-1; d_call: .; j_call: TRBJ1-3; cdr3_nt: TGCAGTGCTAGAGAAGAACAGCACTCTGGAAACACCATATATTTT; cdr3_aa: CSAREEQHSGNTIYF
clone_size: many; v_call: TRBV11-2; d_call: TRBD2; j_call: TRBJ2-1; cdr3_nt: TGTGCCAGCAGCTCACTGTATAGCGGGAGGGGGACCTACAATGAGCAGTTCTTC; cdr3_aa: CASSSLYSGRGTYNEQFF
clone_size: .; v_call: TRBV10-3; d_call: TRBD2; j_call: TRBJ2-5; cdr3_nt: TGTGCCATCAGCAATAGCGGGCCGGGGGAGACCCAGTACTTC; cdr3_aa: CAISNSGPGETQYF
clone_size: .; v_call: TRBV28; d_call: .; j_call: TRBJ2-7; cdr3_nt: TGTGCCAGCAGTTTAGACCTAGCCGAGCAGTACTTC; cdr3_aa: CASSLDLAEQYF
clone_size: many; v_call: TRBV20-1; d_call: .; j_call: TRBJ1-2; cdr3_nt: TGCAGTGCCCGGGCGGGGGCTAACTATGGCTACACCTTC; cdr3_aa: CSARAGANYGYTF
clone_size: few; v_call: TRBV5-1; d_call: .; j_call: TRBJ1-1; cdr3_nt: TGCGCCAGCAGCTTGGGTGAGGCGGCGGATCTTTTTGAAGCTTTCTTT; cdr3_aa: CASSLGEAADLFEAFF
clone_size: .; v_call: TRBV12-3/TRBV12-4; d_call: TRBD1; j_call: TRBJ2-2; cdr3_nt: TGTGCCAGCAGTTTGGCCCCGGGACAGGGTACCGGGGAGCTGTTTTTT; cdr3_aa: CASSLAPGQGTGELFF
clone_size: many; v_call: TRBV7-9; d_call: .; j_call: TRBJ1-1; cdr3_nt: TGTGCCAGCGGGAGGTTGGACTCCTCTGGAGAAGCTTTCTTT; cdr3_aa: CASGRLDSSGEAFF
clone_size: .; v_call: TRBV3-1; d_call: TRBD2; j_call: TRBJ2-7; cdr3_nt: TGTGCCAGCAGCCAACGGGGGACTAGCGGGAAGAAGCAGTACTTC; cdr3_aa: CASSQRGTSGKKQYF
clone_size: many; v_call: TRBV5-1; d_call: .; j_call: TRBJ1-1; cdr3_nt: TGCGCCAGCAGCTTGGGCCAAAGGGACACTGAAGCTTTCTTT; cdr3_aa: CASSLGQRDTEAFF
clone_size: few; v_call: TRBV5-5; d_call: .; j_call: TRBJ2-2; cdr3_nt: TGTGCCAGCAGCTTCACCCGGGGGGCTGGCGGGGAGCTGTTTTTT; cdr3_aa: CASSFTRGAGGELFF
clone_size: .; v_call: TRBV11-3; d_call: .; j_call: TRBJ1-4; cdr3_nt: TGTGCCAGCAGCTTATTGAATAGGGAGAACGAAAAACTGTTTTTT; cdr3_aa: CASSLLNRENEKLFF
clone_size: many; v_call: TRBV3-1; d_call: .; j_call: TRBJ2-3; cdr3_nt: TGTGCCAGCAGCCAAGCATCCATTCAGAGGACAGATACGCAGTATTTT; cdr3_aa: CASSQASIQRTDTQYF
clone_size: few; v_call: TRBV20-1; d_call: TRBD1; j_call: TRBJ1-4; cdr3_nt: TGCAGTGCTTCGGACAGGGCCGTATACGGGAAACTGTTTTTT; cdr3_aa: CSASDRAVYGKLFF
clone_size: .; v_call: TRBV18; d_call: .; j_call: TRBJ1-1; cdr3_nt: TGTGCCAGCTCACCATTGGGGCTGGCTGAAGCTTTCTTT; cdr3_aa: CASSPLGLAEAFF
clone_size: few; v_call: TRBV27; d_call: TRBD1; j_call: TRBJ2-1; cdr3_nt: TGTGCCAGCAGTTTGTACAGGGGCAATGAGCAGTTCTTC; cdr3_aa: CASSLYRGNEQFF
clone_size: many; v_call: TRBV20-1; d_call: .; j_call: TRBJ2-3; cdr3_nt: TGCAGTGCTAAGGAGAAAGATACGCAGTATTTT; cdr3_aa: CSAKEKDTQYF
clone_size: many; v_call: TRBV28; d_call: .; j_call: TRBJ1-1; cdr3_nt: TGTGCCAGCAGTTTAGTAAGGCGGTCGAGGGGCCGGGGCACTGAAGCTTTCTTT; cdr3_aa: CASSLVRRSRGRGTEAFF
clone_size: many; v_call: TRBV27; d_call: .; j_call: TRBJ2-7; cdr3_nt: TGTGCCAGCAGTTTAATGGGGCGCTACGAGCAGTACTTC; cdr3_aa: CASSLMGRYEQYF
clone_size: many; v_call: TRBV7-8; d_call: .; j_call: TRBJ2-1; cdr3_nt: TGTGCCAGCAGCTTAAGGGTTCAGGGTCTCCCCTACAATGAGCAGTTCTTC; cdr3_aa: CASSLRVQGLPYNEQFF
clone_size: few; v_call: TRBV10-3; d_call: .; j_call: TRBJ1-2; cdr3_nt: TGTGCCATCAGTGACCGGGGGGCACCTAACTATGGCTACACCTTC; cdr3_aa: CAISDRGAPNYGYTF
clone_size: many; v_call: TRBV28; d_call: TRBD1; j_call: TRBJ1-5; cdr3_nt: TGTGCCAGCAGCTCATTCGCAGGGGGAGGGCAGCCCCAGCATTTT; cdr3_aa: CASSSFAGGGQPQHF
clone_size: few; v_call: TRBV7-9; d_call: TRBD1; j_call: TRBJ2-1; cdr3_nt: TGTGCCAGCAGACCGGGGACAGACTCTATCTCCTACAATGAGCAGTTCTTC; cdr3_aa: CASRPGTDSISYNEQFF
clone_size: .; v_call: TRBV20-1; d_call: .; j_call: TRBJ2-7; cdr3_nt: TGCAGTGCTAGGGAAAGCGCCTCCTACAATGAGCAGTACTTC; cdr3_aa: CSARESASYNEQYF
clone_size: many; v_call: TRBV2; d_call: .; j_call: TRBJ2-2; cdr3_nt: TGTGCCAGCAGCTACGCGGGGACAGCTAACACCGGGGAGCTGTTTTTT; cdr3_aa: CASSYAGTANTGELFF
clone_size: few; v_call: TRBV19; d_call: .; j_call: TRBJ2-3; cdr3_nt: TGTGCCACCCGGGAGTGGACTAGCACAGATACGCAGTATTTT; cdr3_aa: CATREWTSTDTQYF
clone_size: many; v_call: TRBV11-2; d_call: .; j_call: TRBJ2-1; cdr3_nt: TGTGCCAGCAGCGTGGACACCGTGGCCGAGCAGTTCTTC; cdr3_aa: CASSVDTVAEQFF
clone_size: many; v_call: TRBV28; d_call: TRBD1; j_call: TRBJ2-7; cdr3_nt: TGTGCCAGCAGCTTCCCGGGACAGGCGTCCGAGCAGTACTTC; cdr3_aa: CASSFPGQASEQYF
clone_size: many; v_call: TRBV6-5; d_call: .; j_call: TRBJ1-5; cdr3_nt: TGTGCCAGCAGTTACTCGGGATTCAATCAGCCCCAGCATTTT; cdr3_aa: CASSYSGFNQPQHF
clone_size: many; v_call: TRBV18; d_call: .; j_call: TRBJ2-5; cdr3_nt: TGTGCCAGCTCACCACCAGTAAGCAAAGAGACCCAGTACTTC; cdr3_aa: CASSPPVSKETQYF
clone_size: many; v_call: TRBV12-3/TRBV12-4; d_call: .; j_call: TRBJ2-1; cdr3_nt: TGTGCCAGCAGCGCTATGGGGGGTAATGAGCAGTTCTTC; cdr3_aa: CASSAMGGNEQFF
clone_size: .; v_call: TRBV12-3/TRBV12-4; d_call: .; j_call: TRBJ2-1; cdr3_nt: TGTGCCAGCAGTTTAGCGCTGGGTAAAAGTGAGCAGTTCTTC; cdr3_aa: CASSLALGKSEQFF
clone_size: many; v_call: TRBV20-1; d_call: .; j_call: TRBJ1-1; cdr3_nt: TGCAGTGCTCTACGCCAAGGGATGCCTGAAGCTTTCTTT; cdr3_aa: CSALRQGMPEAFF
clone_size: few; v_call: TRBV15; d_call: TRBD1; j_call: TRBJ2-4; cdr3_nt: TGTGCCACCAGCAGAGATAGGGGGCTAAACATTCAGTACTTC; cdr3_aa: CATSRDRGLNIQYF
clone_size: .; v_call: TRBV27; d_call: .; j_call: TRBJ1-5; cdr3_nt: TGTGCCAGCAGTTCTTACCCAGGGTCAGGGGACAATCAGCCCCAGCATTTT; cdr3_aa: CASSSYPGSGDNQPQHF
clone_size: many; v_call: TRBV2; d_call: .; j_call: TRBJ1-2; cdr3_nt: TGTGCCAGCAGGGTTGGGTGGGACCCAAACTATGGCTACACCTTC; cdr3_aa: CASRVGWDPNYGYTF
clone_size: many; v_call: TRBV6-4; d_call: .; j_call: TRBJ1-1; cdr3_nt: TGTGCCAGCAGTGCATCAGGGGAGAACACTGAAGCTTTCTTT; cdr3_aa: CASSASGENTEAFF
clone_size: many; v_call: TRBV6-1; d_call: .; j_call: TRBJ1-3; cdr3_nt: TGTGCCAGCAGTTACGTGGAGGCCTCTGGAAACACCATATATTTT; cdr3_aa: CASSYVEASGNTIYF
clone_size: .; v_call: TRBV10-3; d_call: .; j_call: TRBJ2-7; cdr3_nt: TGTGCCGCCCGAGTGGGACCCAACTCCTACGAGCAGTACTTC; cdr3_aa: CAARVGPNSYEQYF
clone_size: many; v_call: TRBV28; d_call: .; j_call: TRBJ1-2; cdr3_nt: TGTGCCAGCAGTCAAGGGGGGGCGTGGTCTCCGGGAGGCTACACCTTC; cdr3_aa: CASSQGGAWSPGGYTF